The source of this T cell receptor beta chain is a study of cytomegalovirus exposure and HLA in healthy donors. Overall study context: Earlier sequencing of about 200 million T cells yielded fewer than 140 million unique TCR beta sequences. Whole-study findings and limits: The authors considered a cluster of highly shared sequence variants likely to be a sequencing artifact. Excluded: some indistinguishable V segments such as TRBV6-2 and TRBV6-3. CMV serostatus alone was available as immune exposure information.

PCR primers comprised 60 Vbeta and 13 Jbeta primers. The assay was immunoSEQ multiplex PCR, and TCRdb's table has in-frame clones only and misses some. Counted here are about 200,000 clones, approximately 85% occurring once; the ten biggest clones make up around 6.3%. Germline V gene lookup returns CDR1 SNHLY and CDR2 FYNNEI. CDR3 length: 13 residues. Trimming removed 7 bases from V and 4 bases from J, with 11 bases in between. With respect to this clone: Its antigen is as yet unknown.

Sequenced input: PBMCs. The receptor's source is a woman between 50 and 59 years old in good health and CMV-seropositive. This chain uses TRBV2 with TRBJ2-1; D may be TRBD1 (6 bases). The CDR3 loop reads CASTRDTYNEQFF. The DNA of the CDR3 is TGTGCCAGCACCCGGGACACTTACAATGAGCAGTTCTTC.